This TCR beta chain was identified during a study of blood T cells in healthy people across ages. Germline CDR1 is LGHNA and CDR2 is YNFKEQ. The CDR3 spans 14 residues. The trim removed 4 bases at V and 2 bases at J, leaving 2 bases unmatched. This clonotype has a count of ten or more. Each sample gave at least 6 million isolated PBMCs. The second PCR ran about 6 to 11 cycles with a sample-barcoded 5' primer and J-beta primers. A single record per CDR3 protein comes from TCRdb applying MiXCR to the 5' RACE reads. The table lists 450,000 to 650,000 distinct CDR3 sequences, around 24% of them singletons. The same specimen was also included in a second study, on T cells of mothers and their children.

This sequence was found in a boy between 10 and 17 years old in good health. The gene calls are TRBV4-2 and TRBJ1-5, with TRBD1 identical over 7 bases. The sample was blood. DNA of the CDR3: TGTGCCAGCAGCCCTGACAGGGGCAATCAGCCCCAGCATTTT. Amino acids: CASSPDRGNQPQHF.